The 5 T cell receptor beta chains below come from one sample, sequenced in a study of blood T cell repertoires in COVID-19. Libraries were prepared by immunoSEQ multiplex PCR; TCRdb keeps only in-frame clonotypes and omits some of them. Seen here are 200,000 to 250,000 clones, over 75% observed once, and the top ten hold 5.9%. What was sequenced was peripheral blood. Source of these receptors: an elderly man with acute or convalescent COVID-19.

The chain is built from TRBV29-1 and TRBJ2-7; TRBD1 matches 8 bases. Germline loops: CDR1 SQVTM, CDR2 ANQGSEA. The CDR3 loop spans 15 amino acids. V shed 6 bases, J shed 3 bases, and the junction held 13 bases outside the gene matches. This CDR3 reads CSVRPRTGPNYEQYF. The CDR3 region has the DNA TGCAGCGTCCGACCGAGGACAGGGCCTAACTACGAGCAGTACTTC.

This rearrangement joins TRBV7-3 to TRBJ2-2; 12 bases match TRBD2. This CDR3 is 15 amino acids long. V lost 7 bases and J lost 8; bases outside the gene matches: 8. Per germline, CDR1 SGHTA and CDR2 FQGTGA. CDR3 sequence (DNA): TGTGCCAGCACCCGACTAGCGGGAGCCGCGGGGGAGCTGTTTTTT. Translation: CASTRLAGAAGELFF.

V usage is TRBV5-1 and J usage is TRBJ2-5; 11 nucleotides line up with TRBD2. CDR1 SGHRS and CDR2 YFSETQ come from the germline V gene. Germline trimming cut 5 bases from V and 0 bases from J; bases unmatched to any gene: 3. CDR3 length equals 15 residues. DNA for the CDR3: TGCGCCAGCAGTCGACTAGCGGGGAACCAAGAGACCCAGTACTTC. Residues: CASSRLAGNQETQYF.

The chain carries TRBV5-1 and TRBJ2-7; TRBD2 matches 10 bases. The CDR3 covers 18 residues. Trimming at V came to 0 bases and at J to 5 bases, leaving 14 bases not matched to a gene. Germline V gives CDR1 SGHRS, CDR2 YFSETQ. CDR3: CASSLGGGTSVLSNEQYF. The CDR3 nucleotides are TGCGCCAGCAGCTTGGGGGGAGGGACTAGCGTACTTTCGAACGAGCAGTACTTC.

The chain couples TRBV25-1 to TRBJ2-7, with a weak D call TRBD1 (6 bases). The germline CDR1 and CDR2 sequences are MGHDK and SYGVNS. V lost 7 bases and J lost 2, with 18 bases in between. There are 15 residues in the CDR3. The CDR3 DNA reads as TGTGCCAGCATCCTGGTGGGGGACAAAGCCTACGAGCAGTACGTC. Protein: CASILVGDKAYEQYV.